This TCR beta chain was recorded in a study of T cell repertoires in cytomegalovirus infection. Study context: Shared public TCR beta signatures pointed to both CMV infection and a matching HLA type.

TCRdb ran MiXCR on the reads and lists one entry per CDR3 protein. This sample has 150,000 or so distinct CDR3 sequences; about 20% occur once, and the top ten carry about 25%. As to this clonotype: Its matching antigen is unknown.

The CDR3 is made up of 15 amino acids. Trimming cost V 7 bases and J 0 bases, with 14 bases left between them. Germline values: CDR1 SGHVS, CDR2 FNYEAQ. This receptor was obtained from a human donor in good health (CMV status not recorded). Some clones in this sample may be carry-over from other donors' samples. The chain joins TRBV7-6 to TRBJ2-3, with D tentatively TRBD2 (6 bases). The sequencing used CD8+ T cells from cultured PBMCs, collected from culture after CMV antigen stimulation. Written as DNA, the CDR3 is TGTGCCAGCACCGGGCCCGGGACTAGCACAGATACGCAGTATTTT. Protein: CASTGPGTSTDTQYF.